Included here is one T cell receptor beta chain sequence, with context. No antigen is known for it. This entry belongs to a study of glioma-infiltrating T cells after dendritic cell vaccination. Study outcomes and limitations: Longer survival after dendritic cell vaccination followed higher pretreatment TIL content.

TCRdb keeps only in-frame clones here, not all; method: immunoSEQ multiplex PCR. This table has roughly 87,000 clones, less than 90% appearing once. There are 15 residues in the CDR3. CDR1 SGHRS and CDR2 YFSETQ come from the germline V gene. V shed 4 bases and J 5 bases; nucleotides not matched to a gene: 8. The time point: after dendritic cell vaccination, including at tumor progression/relapse. The sample was blood, taken after dendritic cell vaccination. This receptor was obtained from a human donor with glioblastoma. This chain connects TRBV5-1 to TRBJ2-3; 9 bases fit TRBD1. The CDR3 protein is CASSATGGSGDTQYF. Here the CDR3 DNA reads TGCGCCAGCAGCGCAACAGGGGGCTCAGGAGATACGCAGTATTTT.